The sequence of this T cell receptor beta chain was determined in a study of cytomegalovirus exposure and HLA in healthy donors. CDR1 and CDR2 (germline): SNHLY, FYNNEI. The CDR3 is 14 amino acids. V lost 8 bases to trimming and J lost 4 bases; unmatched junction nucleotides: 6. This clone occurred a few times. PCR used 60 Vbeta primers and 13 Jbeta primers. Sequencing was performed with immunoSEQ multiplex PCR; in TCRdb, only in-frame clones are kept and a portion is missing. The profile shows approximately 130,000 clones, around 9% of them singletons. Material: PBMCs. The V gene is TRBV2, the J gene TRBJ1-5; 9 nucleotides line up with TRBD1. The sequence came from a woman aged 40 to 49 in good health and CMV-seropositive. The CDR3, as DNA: TGTGCCAGCGGGGACAGGGAAATAAATCAGCCCCAGCATTTT. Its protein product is CASGDREINQPQHF.